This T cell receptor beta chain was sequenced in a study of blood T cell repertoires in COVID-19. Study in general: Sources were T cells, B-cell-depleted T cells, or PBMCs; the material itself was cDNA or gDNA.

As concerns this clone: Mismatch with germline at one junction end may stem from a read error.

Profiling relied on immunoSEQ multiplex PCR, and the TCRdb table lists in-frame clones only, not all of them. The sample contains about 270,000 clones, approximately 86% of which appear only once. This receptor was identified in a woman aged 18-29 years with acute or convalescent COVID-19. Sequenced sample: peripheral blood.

In DNA, the CDR3 is TGTGCTAGCAGCTTCAACAGGGACAGCCTCAGCTCTGGAAACACCATATATTTT. This sequence encodes CASSFNRDSLSSGNTIYF. The chain couples TRBV7-7 to TRBJ1-3; TRBD1 matches 7 bases. Germline values: CDR1 SSHAT, CDR2 FNYEAQ (reference sequence). This CDR3 is 18 amino acids long.